This T cell receptor beta chain was recovered during a study of CD8 T cells in Susac syndrome. Study-wide findings and caveats: That the number of individuals in its TCR sequencing and HLA analysis was relatively small was acknowledged by the study.

Sequencing of TCR beta was performed on blood CD8+ T cells and on blood CD4+ T cells. The germline gives CDR1 MGHDK, CDR2 SYGVNS. V was clipped by 3 bases and J by 0 bases, with 11 bases between them. CDR3 length: 15 residues. Reverse transcription used about 0.45 to 1 ug RNA and random hexamers. TCRdb re-called the immunoSEQ multiplex PCR reads through MiXCR, storing one row per CDR3 protein. The table includes 110,000 or so distinct CDR3 sequences, roughly 90% detected once. Turning to this clonotype: Its target is unknown.

This TCR derives from a human donor in good health. V usage is TRBV25-1 and J usage is TRBJ1-1, with D possibly being TRBD1 (5 bases). Sample: CD8+ T cells from PBMCs. The CDR3 loop is CASSDGWGLNTEAFF. For the CDR3, the DNA is TGTGCCAGCAGTGATGGTTGGGGGTTGAACACTGAAGCTTTCTTT.